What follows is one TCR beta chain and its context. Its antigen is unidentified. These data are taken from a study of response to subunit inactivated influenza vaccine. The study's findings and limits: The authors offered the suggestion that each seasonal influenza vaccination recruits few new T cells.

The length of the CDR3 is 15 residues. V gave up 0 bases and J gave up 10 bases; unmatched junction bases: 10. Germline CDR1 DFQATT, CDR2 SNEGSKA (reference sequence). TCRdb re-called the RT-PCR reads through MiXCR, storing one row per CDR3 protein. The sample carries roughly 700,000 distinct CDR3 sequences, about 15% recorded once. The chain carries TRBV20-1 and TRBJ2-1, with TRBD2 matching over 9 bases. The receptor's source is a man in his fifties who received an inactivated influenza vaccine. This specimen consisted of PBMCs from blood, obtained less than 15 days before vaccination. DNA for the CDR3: TGCAGTGCTAGAGATAGCGGGAGAGGTTATAAGGAGCAGTTCTTC. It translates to CSARDSGRGYKEQFF.